Listed below are T cell receptor beta chains from one sample, sequenced in a study of cytotoxic CD8 clonotypes in ibrutinib-treated CLL. Repertoires were generated with immunoSEQ multiplex PCR, while TCRdb's copy carries only in-frame clones and drops some. The sample shows about 140,000 clones, approximately 80% of them seen only once. This specimen was PBMCs, taken after 36 months of ibrutinib treatment. All receptors derive from a human donor with chronic lymphocytic leukemia. The conserved cysteine and the conserved F or W are not part of the CDR3 here. The D gene is left open where the match is weak.

TRBV30	TRBD1	TRBJ2-7	AWTLNRGRSYEQY
TRBV29-1	NA	TRBJ1-2	SVENRVFGYT
TRBV7-8	NA	TRBJ2-3	ASSATDTQY
TRBV7-3	NA	TRBJ2-3	ASSLSLDTQY
TRBV2	NA	TRBJ1-5	ASRQEGPRH
TRBV5-4	NA	TRBJ1-2	ASSLGGRDFYGYT
TRBV19	NA	TRBJ1-4	ASSNRVLATNEKLF
TRBV27	NA	TRBJ2-7	ASSPRNHRSYEQY
TRBV29-1	NA	TRBJ1-1	SVVELGNTEAF
TRBV11-2	NA	TRBJ2-5	ASSSRLRGETQY
TRBV18	TRBD2	TRBJ2-7	ASSRRLAGAPYEQY
TRBV18	NA	TRBJ2-7	ASSPPVLRGYEQY
TRBV7-9	NA	TRBJ1-4	ASSLRTENEKLF
TRBV5-4	NA	TRBJ1-2	ASRGHFVDGYT
TRBV2	TRBD2	TRBJ2-3	ASEAGVGDTQY
TRBV5-1	NA	TRBJ2-3	ASSLGGGGTDTQY
TRBV19	TRBD1	TRBJ2-7	ASSTVDRGYEQY
TRBV5-1	NA	TRBJ1-2	ASGRDGNYGYT
TRBV30	NA	TRBJ1-3	AWAATNSGNTIY
TRBV5-1	TRBD1	TRBJ1-3	ASSAGQWGSGNTIY
TRBV27	TRBD2	TRBJ2-1	ASRAPPRTSDNEQF
TRBV28	TRBD1	TRBJ1-5	ASSLPRTGMTTNQPQH
TRBV28	NA	TRBJ1-1	ASSFLQTVNTEAF
TRBV6-5	NA	TRBJ1-4	ASSYFPRGRGEKLF
TRBV6-5	NA	TRBJ2-7	ASSLGTPYEQY
TRBV5-6	NA	TRBJ1-2	ASSLRGDST
TRBV30	NA	TRBJ2-5	AWSWLQQETQY
TRBV18	NA	TRBJ1-1	ASSPQGLDTEAF
TRBV7-8	NA	TRBJ1-1	ASSLDGGSFVTEAF
TRBV6-6	NA	TRBJ1-1	ASSYRGLDTEAF
TRBV28	TRBD1	TRBJ1-1	ATTGQGARDTEAF
TRBV2	NA	TRBJ2-7	ASLIRVYEQY
TRBV15	NA	TRBJ1-3	ATRVGRTNTIY
TRBV7-8	TRBD1	TRBJ2-2	ASSLRGTGLAGELF
TRBV5-4	NA	TRBJ2-7	ASSLEQGAVY
TRBV6-5	TRBD1	TRBJ1-2	ASSYSRQGSYGYT
TRBV5-1	NA	TRBJ2-5	ASSQMTSNQETQY
TRBV5-4	TRBD2	TRBJ2-5	AGGGSQETQY